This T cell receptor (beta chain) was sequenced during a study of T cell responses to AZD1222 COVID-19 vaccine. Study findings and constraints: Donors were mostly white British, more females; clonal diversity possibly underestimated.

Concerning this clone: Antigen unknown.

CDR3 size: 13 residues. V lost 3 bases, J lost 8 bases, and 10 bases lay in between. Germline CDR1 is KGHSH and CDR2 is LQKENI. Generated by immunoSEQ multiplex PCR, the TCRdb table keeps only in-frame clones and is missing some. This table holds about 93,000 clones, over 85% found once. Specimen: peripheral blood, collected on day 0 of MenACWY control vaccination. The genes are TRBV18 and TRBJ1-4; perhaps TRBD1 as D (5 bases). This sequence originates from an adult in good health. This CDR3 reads CASSPGTEEKLFF. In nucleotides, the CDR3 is TGTGCCAGCTCACCCGGGACGGAGGAAAAACTGTTTTTT.